This T cell receptor beta chain derives from a study of blood T cells in healthy people across ages. Study context: Per two T cells, template switching captured roughly one barcoded beta molecule. Findings and caveats of the study: Both naive CD4+ cell counts and diversity were greater in long-lived donors than in aged donors.

No fewer than 7 million PBMCs went into each sample. A remark on this clonotype: Its antigen is not known.

Then a second PCR, running roughly 7 to 11 cycles, was carried out with a sample-barcoded 5' primer and a J-beta primer mix. A tag from a template-switch adaptor with 12 random nucleotides marked each cDNA molecule. MiXCR was run by TCRdb on the 5' RACE reads, yielding one entry per CDR3 protein. This sample has 850,000 to 1,000,000 distinct CDR3 sequences; around 48% occur once, and the top ten carry 13%. This CDR3 contains 16 residues. V lost 0 bases and J 3 bases, leaving 15 bases between the germline ends. Germline V gene sequence: CDR1 LGHNA, CDR2 YSLEER. The gene calls are TRBV4-3 and TRBJ2-7, with TRBD1 as a possible D gene (5 bases). Material: blood. The TCR originated in a young man in good health. CDR3 DNA sequence: TGCGCCAGCAGCCAAGATCAAGGACACACCTACTACGAGCAGTACTTC. This gives the protein CASSQDQGHTYYEQYF.